Following are 14 T cell receptor beta chains from one sample sequenced in a study of Ad26.COV2.S vaccination and SARS-CoV-2 variants. Indicated treatment: some 19 received Ad26.COV2.S at low or high dose, single or two shots; a few received placebo; per-sample allocation not given. The samples date from day 63 after the first vaccine or placebo injection. Profiling relied on immunoSEQ multiplex PCR, and the TCRdb table lists in-frame clones only, not all of them. This sample has roughly 500,000 clones, with roughly 89% found just once. Here the sequenced sample was peripheral blood, taken in a trial of Ad26.COV2.S vaccine versus placebo. Receptor source: a person between 18 and 65 years old who received the Ad26.COV2.S COVID-19 vaccine or a placebo.

This rearrangement joins TRBV7-2 to TRBJ1-1; maybe TRBD1 (5 bases). This CDR3 has 13 amino acids. Trimming removed 1 base at V and 11 bases at J, with 14 bases between. In germline, CDR1 is SGHTA, CDR2 FQGNSA. The CDR3: CASSLDGGLRAFF. The DNA for the CDR3 is TGTGCCAGCAGCTTAGACGGGGGATTGCGGGCTTTCTTT.

This chain joins TRBV4-3 and TRBJ1-6; D gene unclear. V was cut by 3 bases and J by 7 bases, with 16 bases left in between. There are 16 residues in the CDR3. Germline assignment: CDR1 LGHNA and CDR2 YSLEER. DNA of the CDR3: TGCGCCAGCAGCCATAGGTTGGCAAGCCCGAATTCACCCCTCCACTTT. This sequence encodes CASSHRLASPNSPLHF.

CDR3 loop: CSVEDLDSSAQYF. As DNA, the CDR3 is TGCAGCGTTGAAGATCTTGACTCATCGGCCCAGTACTTC. The chain links TRBV29-1 to TRBJ2-5; no clear D gene. The germline CDR1 and CDR2 sequences are SQVTM and ANQGSEA. The CDR3 extends over 13 amino acids. V lost 0 bases and J lost 9, with 14 bases in between.

V is TRBV6-5 and J is TRBJ2-7, with 7 bases lining up with TRBD1. V was pared by 5 bases and J by 2 bases, with 6 bases of the junction left unmatched. The CDR3 covers 14 residues. Looked up from germline, CDR1 is MNHEY and CDR2 is SVGAGI. CDR3 sequence reads: CASSNRGAAYEQYF. The CDR3 DNA follows: TGTGCCAGCAGTAACAGGGGTGCAGCCTACGAGCAGTACTTC.

Regarding this clone: This specimen includes other DNA sequences encoding the same CDR3. The chain uses TRBV7-3 and TRBJ2-3; D is unresolved. The germline V and J ends were trimmed by 5 bases and 0 bases, with 9 bases remaining between them. The CDR3 is 14 residues long. The germline V gene encodes CDR1 SGHTA and CDR2 FQGTGA. The CDR3 nucleotides are TGTGCCAGCAGCCCTACGGGTAGCACAGATACGCAGTATTTT. Translating gives CASSPTGSTDTQYF.

J is TRBJ1-3 and V is TRBV4-3; D gene ambiguous. Germline values: CDR1 LGHNA, CDR2 YSLEER. Trimming stripped 4 bases from V and 0 bases from J, with 16 bases between. This CDR3 has 17 residues. CDR3 residues: CASSPSQAYYSGNTIYF. Here the CDR3 DNA reads TGCGCCAGCAGCCCCTCGCAGGCCTACTACTCTGGAAACACCATATATTTT.

The chain's CDR3 is CASSQLGQGGETQYF. DNA of the CDR3: TGTGCCAGCAGTCAATTGGGACAGGGGGGCGAGACCCAGTACTTC. This rearrangement joins TRBV27 to TRBJ2-5; TRBD1 matches 11 bases. The CDR3 extends over 15 amino acids. Germline V gives CDR1 MNHEY, CDR2 SMNVEV (reference sequence). Trimming at V came to 5 bases and at J to 5 bases, leaving 7 bases not matched to a gene.

To note about this clone: Relative to the germline gene, one junction end is altered; a read error may explain this. The chain's CDR3 is CASSPWTGNYNEQFF. CDR3 DNA: TGTGCTAGCAGCCCCTGGACAGGGAACTACAATGAGCAGTTCTTC. V and J are TRBV7-7 and TRBJ2-1, with TRBD1 identical over 8 bases. The V gene's germline CDR1 is SSHAT and CDR2 FNYEAQ (reference sequence). CDR3 size: 15 residues.

The chain links TRBV9 to TRBJ2-3; tentatively, D is TRBD2 (5 bases). Germline CDR1 SGDLS, CDR2 YYNGEE. V shed 0 bases and J shed 2 bases, with 10 bases lying between them. This CDR3 comprises 15 residues. CDR3 region: CASSVGGLYTDTQYF. The CDR3 DNA reads as TGTGCCAGCAGCGTAGGCGGGTTATACACAGATACGCAGTATTTT.

This clone was detected only once. The chain is built from TRBV19 and TRBJ1-5; 7 bases line up with TRBD1. The V gene's germline CDR1 is LNHDA and CDR2 SQIVND (reference sequence). The CDR3 sequence is 17 residues long. Germline trimming cut 3 bases from V and 6 bases from J; bases unmatched to any gene: 14. In DNA form, the CDR3 reads TGTGCCAGTAGTATTGGAGGAGGGGGCCTTGTTTTTCAGCCCCAGCATTTT. Encoded protein: CASSIGGGGLVFQPQHF. The full variable domain, rest sourced from reference TRBV19 and TRBJ1-5, is DGGITQSPKYLFRKEGQNVTLSCEQNLNHDAMYWYRQDPGQGLRLIYYSQIVNDFQKGDIAEGYSVSREKKESFPLTVTSAQKNPTAFYLCASSIGGGGLVFQPQHFGDGTRLSIL.

The chain's CDR3 is CASSLDSRPFYEQYV. DNA for the CDR3: TGTGCCAGCAGCTTAGATAGTCGACCATTCTACGAGCAGTACGTC. The chain combines TRBV11-3 with TRBJ2-7; D call uncertain. The germline CDR1 and CDR2 sequences are SGHNT and YENEEA. This CDR3 spans 15 amino acids. Between the trimmed V and J ends, which lost 0 bases and 3 bases, there was a span of 12 bases.

The chain joins TRBV6-5 to TRBJ2-5; possible D gene TRBD1, 6 bases. Looked up from germline, CDR1 is MNHEY and CDR2 is SVGAGI. The ends were cut back, 4 bases at V and 3 bases at J, with 12 bases in the middle. The CDR3 has 14 amino acids. The CDR3 sequence: CASSWTDVEETQYF. For the CDR3, the DNA is TGTGCCAGCAGTTGGACAGACGTTGAAGAGACCCAGTACTTC.

The chain carries TRBV4-1 and TRBJ1-6; D is ambiguous. Trimming shortened V by 1 base and J by 8 bases, and 15 bases separated the two germline ends. Germline V gene lookup returns CDR1 MGHRA and CDR2 YSYEKL. The CDR3 is 16 amino acids. The CDR3 coding sequence is TGCGCCAGCAGCCAAGGGCACAGCGGGTCCTATTCACCCCTCCACTTT. It is translated as CASSQGHSGSYSPLHF.

V gene TRBV18 combines with J gene TRBJ2-1, with 9 nucleotides matching TRBD2. CDR1 is KGHSH, CDR2 LQKENI, per germline. Germline trimming cut 1 base from V and 7 bases from J; bases unmatched to any gene: 5. The length of the CDR3 is 15 residues. The CDR3 DNA is TGTGCCAGCTCACCACTTAGCGGGAGACTTAATGAGCAGTTCTTC. It translates to CASSPLSGRLNEQFF.